Below are 24 T cell receptor beta chains sequenced from a single sample in a study of blood T cell repertoires in COVID-19. Clones were sequenced by immunoSEQ multiplex PCR, and TCRdb holds only the in-frame ones, with some missing. The sample has 200,000 to 250,000 clones, 65% to 90% seen once. The material sequenced was peripheral blood. These receptors were collected from a woman older than 75 with active or convalescent COVID-19.

J is TRBJ1-4 and V is TRBV25-1; 7 bases agree with TRBD1. The V and J ends lost 4 bases and 3 bases, in that order; junction bases with no gene match: 14. CDR3 length: 18 amino acids. CDR1 is MGHDK and CDR2 is SYGVNS in the germline V gene. This chain's CDR3 is CASSAAHRGYYSNEKLFF. DNA of the CDR3: TGTGCCAGCAGTGCCGCGCACAGGGGTTATTACTCTAATGAAAAACTGTTTTTT. Together with reference TRBV25-1 and TRBJ1-4, the CDR3 gives the full variable domain: EADIYQTPRYLVIGTGKKITLECSQTMGHDKMYWYQQDPGMELHLIHYSYGVNSTEKGDLSSESTVSRIRTEHFPLTLESARPSHTSQYLCASSAAHRGYYSNEKLFFGSGTQLSVL.

This chain joins TRBV9 and TRBJ2-7; D possibly corresponds to TRBD1 (6 bases). Germline lookup yields CDR1 SGDLS and CDR2 YYNGEE. V was clipped by 4 bases and J by 6 bases, with 14 bases between them. This CDR3 region has 13 residues. CDR3 residues: CASSPRQVGEQYF. The CDR3 DNA reads as TGTGCCAGCAGCCCTCGACAGGTTGGCGAGCAGTACTTC. Based on the CDR3 plus reference TRBV9 and TRBJ2-7, the full variable domain is DSGVTQTPKHLITATGQRVTLRCSPRSGDLSVYWYQQSLDQGLQFLIQYYNGEERAKGNILERFSAQQFPDLHSELNLSSLELGDSALYFCASSPRQVGEQYFGPGTRLTVT.

This clone was counted only a few times. The chain couples TRBV14 to TRBJ1-3; D is uncertain. V was cut by 1 base and J by 5 bases, with 6 bases left in between. This CDR3 spans 13 amino acids. The germline V gene has CDR1 SGHDN and CDR2 FVKESK. The CDR3 DNA reads as TGTGCCAGCAGCCAAGGTGTCAGAAACACCATATATTTT. Translating it yields CASSQGVRNTIYF.

The gene calls are TRBV12-5 and TRBJ2-5, with 9 positions matching TRBD1. V dropped 6 bases and J dropped 5; count of bases not matched to a gene: 4. The CDR3 has 13 amino acids. The V gene's germline CDR1 is LGHNT and CDR2 FRNRAP. The CDR3 DNA sequence: TGTGCTAGTGGCGTAGACAGGGGGGAGACCCAGTACTTC. Residues: CASGVDRGETQYF.

This clone appeared a single time. CDR3 loop: CASSLPGQNGYTF. The DNA for the CDR3 is TGTGCCAGCAGCCTTCCGGGACAGAATGGCTACACCTTC. The V gene is TRBV3-1 (or the pseudogene TRBV3-2), the J gene TRBJ1-2, with TRBD1 identical over 7 bases. The CDR3 runs to 13 residues. The J segment lost 6 bases and the V segment lost 4 bases, leaving 5 bases of the junction unmatched. The germline V gene encodes CDR1 LGHDT and CDR2 YNNKEL (reference sequence).

This sequence joins TRBV10-2 and TRBJ1-2, with D tentatively TRBD1 (5 bases). This CDR3 contains 15 residues. With 2 bases removed from V and 6 bases from J, the gap between germline ends came to 16 bases. CDR1 is WSHSY, CDR2 SAAADI, per germline. The CDR3 sequence is CASSETATAGHGYTF. In nucleotides, the CDR3 is TGCGCCAGCAGTGAGACAGCTACAGCGGGGCATGGCTACACCTTC.

The table lists this clone with a count of one. V and J are TRBV7-9 and TRBJ1-5, with TRBD1 matching 12 bases. Germline CDR1 and CDR2: SEHNR and FQNEAQ (reference sequence). This CDR3 spans 16 amino acids. V shed 4 bases and J 8 bases; nucleotides not matched to a gene: 9. The chain's CDR3 is CASSSEGQGAGEPQHF. In nucleotides, the CDR3 is TGTGCCAGCAGCTCCGAGGGACAGGGGGCTGGGGAGCCCCAGCATTTT.

The V and J genes are TRBV12-3 or TRBV12-4 and TRBJ1-1; D uncertain. V was shortened by 3 bases and J by 0 bases, with 5 bases between the two germline ends. This CDR3 comprises 13 residues. The CDR3 DNA sequence: TGTGCCAGCAGTTTGTTCATGAACACTGAAGCTTTCTTT. Encoded protein: CASSLFMNTEAFF.

The chain carries TRBV7-9 and TRBJ2-7; D gene uncertain. CDR1 SEHNR and CDR2 FQNEAQ come from the germline V gene (reference sequence). Trimming pared 1 base from V and 2 bases from J, leaving 15 bases between. The length of the CDR3 is 16 residues. The CDR3 region has the DNA TGTGCCAGCAGCTTAGGATCGCTGCGTCGAGCCTACGAGCAGTACTTC. Amino acids: CASSLGSLRRAYEQYF.

The chain joins TRBV12-3 or TRBV12-4 to TRBJ1-2; possible D gene TRBD1, 5 bases. This CDR3 has 13 amino acids. V lost 4 bases and J lost 0, with 6 bases in between. The CDR3 DNA sequence: TGTGCCAGCAGTTCGGGGGCTAACTATGGCTACACCTTC. Translation gives CASSSGANYGYTF.

This clone has only a few counts. The CDR3 coding sequence is TGTGCCAGCAGTGAAGTTAGGGGCTCTAATGAAAAACTGTTTTTT. Amino acid sequence: CASSEVRGSNEKLFF. The chain joins TRBV6-1 to TRBJ1-4; a weak D match, TRBD1 (5 bases). Trimming removed 1 base from V and 3 bases from J, with 9 bases in between. Germline CDR1 MNHNS, CDR2 SASEGT. The CDR3 contains 15 residues.

This clone was seen more than once but under ten times. The CDR3 DNA is TGTGCCAGCAGCCAAGTCCGGACAGGGGCGGTCGGGGAGCTGTTTTTT. Amino acids: CASSQVRTGAVGELFF. The chain carries TRBV3-1 (or the pseudogene TRBV3-2) and TRBJ2-2, with TRBD1 matching over 9 bases. The length of the CDR3 is 16 residues. CDR1 is LGHDT, CDR2 YNNKEL, per germline (reference sequence). The junction had 7 bases not matched to a gene; V was cut back by 1 base and J by 7 bases.

In DNA form, the CDR3 reads TGTGCTAGTGGCCCGGGGGGTACCACGGAGACCCAGTACTTC. Its protein is CASGPGGTTETQYF. The chain is built from TRBV12-5 and TRBJ2-5, with TRBD2 matching 7 bases. The CDR3 loop spans 14 amino acids. With V trimmed by 6 bases and J by 5 bases, 9 bases remained unmatched. CDR1 LGHNT and CDR2 FRNRAP come from the germline V gene.

The chain recombines TRBV2 with TRBJ1-6; D is ambiguous. The V end lost 9 bases, the J end lost 7 bases, and 10 bases lay between the germline ends. The germline V gene encodes CDR1 SNHLY and CDR2 FYNNEI. There are 12 residues in the CDR3. The CDR3 spells CASHSQNSPLHF. The CDR3 DNA reads as TGTGCCAGTCATTCCCAGAATTCACCCCTCCACTTT. Using reference TRBV2 and TRBJ1-6 for the parts outside the CDR3, the full variable domain is EPEVTQTPSHQVTQMGQEVILRCVPISNHLYFYWYRQILGQKVEFLVSFYNNEISEKSEIFDDQFSVERPDGSNFTLKIRSTKLEDSAMYFCASHSQNSPLHFGNGTRLTVT.

The J gene is TRBJ1-2, the V gene TRBV6-1; D is ambiguous. The CDR3 totals 15 residues. Trimming shortened V by 1 base and J by 3 bases, and 12 bases separated the two germline ends. The germline V gene has CDR1 MNHNS and CDR2 SASEGT. CDR3 in amino acids: CASSEGVGRDYGYTF. The CDR3 DNA reads TGTGCCAGCAGTGAAGGGGTAGGGAGGGACTATGGCTACACCTTC.

The rearrangement uses TRBV7-2 and TRBJ2-3, with 8 nucleotides matching TRBD2. The CDR3 covers 16 residues. The junction had 6 bases not matched to a gene; V was cut back by 2 bases and J by 2 bases. Germline loops: CDR1 SGHTA, CDR2 FQGNSA. CDR3 nucleotide sequence: TGTGCCAGCAGCTTACAAAGCGGGAGTATCACAGATACGCAGTATTTT. Protein: CASSLQSGSITDTQYF.

This clone came up once. The chain carries TRBV7-8 and TRBJ2-1; D may be TRBD2 (7 bases). This CDR3 contains 17 residues. The germline gives CDR1 SGHVS, CDR2 FQNEAQ. V gave up 4 bases and J gave up 8 bases, with 24 bases separating them. The DNA of the CDR3 is TGTGCCAGCAGCTCCTCTCGGACTAAAGGGGGGGACTATGAGCAGTTCTTC. This encodes CASSSSRTKGGDYEQFF. Based on the CDR3 plus reference TRBV7-8 and TRBJ2-1, the full variable domain is GAGVSQSPRYKVAKRGQDVALRCDPISGHVSLFWYQQALGQGPEFLTYFQNEAQLDKSGLPSDRFFAERPEGSVSTLKIQRTQQEDSAVYLCASSSSRTKGGDYEQFFGPGTRLTVL.

The V and J genes are TRBV27 and TRBJ2-3, with TRBD1 identical over 8 bases. J gave up 0 bases and V 3 bases, and 5 bases lay outside the gene matches. Germline V gene lookup returns CDR1 MNHEY and CDR2 SMNVEV (reference sequence). The CDR3 has 16 amino acids. The CDR3 bases are TGTGCCAGCAGTTTGGACAGGGCTCCGAGCACAGATACGCAGTATTTT. It specifies CASSLDRAPSTDTQYF.

The V and J genes are TRBV4-2 and TRBJ2-7, with TRBD2 matching 14 bases. CDR3 length equals 16 residues. Looked up from germline, CDR1 is LGHNA and CDR2 is YNFKEQ. Trimming cost V 1 base and J 3 bases; bases outside gene matches: 2. The CDR3 nucleotides read TGTGCCAGCAGCCAAGGGACTAGCGGGGGGTACTACGAGCAGTACTTC. This codes for CASSQGTSGGYYEQYF.

This clone came up once. The chain uses TRBV9 and TRBJ2-7; D may be TRBD2 (6 bases). The germline V gene has CDR1 SGDLS and CDR2 YYNGEE. Between the trimmed V and J ends, which lost 1 base and 4 bases, there was a span of 15 bases. This CDR3 comprises 15 residues. CDR3 sequence: CASSVTARGAYEQYF. The CDR3 DNA follows: TGTGCCAGCAGCGTAACCGCACGCGGGGCGTACGAGCAGTACTTC.

The chain carries TRBV5-8 and TRBJ1-2, with 10 bases aligning to TRBD1. CDR1 and CDR2 (germline): SGHTS, YDEGEE. CDR3 length: 16 residues. Losses at the gene ends were 1 base for V and 4 bases for J; bases not matched to a gene: 7. CDR3 sequence (DNA): TGTGCCAGCAGCTTGTTGCCGGGACAGGGGACCTATGGCTACACCTTC. Translating gives CASSLLPGQGTYGYTF.

The rearrangement uses TRBV28 and TRBJ2-7; 8 bases line up with TRBD1. This CDR3 has 18 residues. CDR1 and CDR2 from the germline V gene are MDHEN and SYDVKM. Germline trimming cut 8 bases from V and 9 bases from J; bases unmatched to any gene: 27. This chain's CDR3 is CASSETAGTGAFRVGQYF. In DNA, the CDR3 is TGTGCCAGCTCTGAAACTGCCGGGACAGGCGCATTTCGGGTCGGGCAGTACTTC.

The chain links TRBV5-4 to TRBJ2-1; perhaps TRBD1 as D (6 bases). The germline gives CDR1 SGHNT, CDR2 YYREEE (reference sequence). Trimming shortened V by 5 bases and J by 6 bases, and 15 bases separated the two germline ends. The CDR3 covers 14 residues. CDR3 bases: TGTGCCAGCAGTTTAGCCGGGACAACCAATGAGCAGTTCTTC. It specifies CASSLAGTTNEQFF.

The chain uses TRBV19 and TRBJ1-6, with TRBD1 identical over 9 bases. Germline CDR1 LNHDA, CDR2 SQIVND (reference sequence). Trimming took 4 bases from V and 6 from J; bases not matched to a gene: 4. The CDR3 totals 15 residues. CDR3 in amino acids: CASSTWTGANSPLHF. In nucleotides, the CDR3 is TGTGCCAGTAGTACTTGGACAGGGGCTAATTCACCCCTCCACTTT.